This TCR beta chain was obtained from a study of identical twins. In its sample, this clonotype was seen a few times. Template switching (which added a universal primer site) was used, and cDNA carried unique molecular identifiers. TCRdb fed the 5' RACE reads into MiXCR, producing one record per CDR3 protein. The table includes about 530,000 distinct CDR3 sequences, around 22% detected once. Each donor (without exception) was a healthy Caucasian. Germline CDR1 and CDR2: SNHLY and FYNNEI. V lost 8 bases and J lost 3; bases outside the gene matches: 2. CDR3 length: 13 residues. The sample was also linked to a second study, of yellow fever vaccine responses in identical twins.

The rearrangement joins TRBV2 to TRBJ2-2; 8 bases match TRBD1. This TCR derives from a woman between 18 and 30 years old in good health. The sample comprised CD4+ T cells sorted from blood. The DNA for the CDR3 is TGTGCCAGCGACAGGGGTCACACCGGGGAGCTGTTTTTT. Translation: CASDRGHTGELFF.